This TCR beta chain comes out of a study of blood T cells in healthy people across ages. A second PCR of roughly 7 to 11 cycles used a sample-barcoded 5' primer and a J-beta primer mix. One entry per CDR3 protein, called by TCRdb with MiXCR from the 5' RACE reads. The data show some 640,000 distinct CDR3 sequences, 49% seen once. This CDR3 has 15 residues. The germline V gene encodes CDR1 SGHVS and CDR2 FNYEAQ. V lost 6 bases and J lost 0, with 12 bases in between. The chain employs TRBV7-6 and TRBJ2-1; tentative D call: TRBD1 (5 bases). The sample taken for sequencing was blood. The sequence was collected from a woman aged 55-69 years in good health. Written as DNA, the CDR3 is TGTGCCAGCAGTACAGGCTGGAGCTCCTACAATGAGCAGTTCTTC. It yields the protein CASSTGWSSYNEQFF.